Shown below are 26 T cell receptor beta chains from a single sample sequenced in a study of low-dose radiotherapy and immunotherapy resistance in tumors. Primers targeting TRAV and TRBV primed first-strand cDNA, covering alpha and beta chains. Both a constant-region primer and a V-primer adapter served to amplify TCRs across 15 to 20 PCR cycles. TCRdb reprocessed the reads via MiXCR and lists one record per CDR3 protein. Altogether about 39,000 distinct CDR3 sequences are present, less than 25% being singletons, with the ten largest covering 8% to 10%. Time point specified: after trial treatment. The treatment was: LDRT plus nivolumab, ipilimumab, low-dose cyclophosphamide and aspirin (RACIN trial). Specimen: PBMCs, collected after low-dose radiotherapy plus immunotherapy. The receptors stem from a female donor with ovarian cancer.

Many counts were recorded for this clonotype. The chain carries TRBV7-6 and TRBJ2-2; D is unclear. This CDR3 is built from 14 residues. V lost 6 bases to trimming and J lost 0 bases, with 8 bases between them. Germline-derived CDR1 and CDR2 are SGHVS and FNYEAQ. CDR3 amino acids: CASRRRPNTGELFF. CDR3 bases: TGTGCCAGCAGGAGACGCCCGAACACCGGGGAGCTGTTTTTT.

In its sample, this clonotype was seen many times. The chain uses TRBV5-1 and TRBJ2-1; D is perhaps TRBD2 (5 bases). Germline CDR1 is SGHRS and CDR2 is YFSETQ. V lost 4 bases, J lost 0 bases, and 8 bases lay in between. This CDR3 region has 14 residues. The CDR3 protein is CASSSGSSYNEQFF. The CDR3 DNA is TGCGCCAGCAGCAGCGGTAGCTCCTACAATGAGCAGTTCTTC.

In this sample, this clonotype turned up many times. The chain combines TRBV25-1 with TRBJ2-2; D remains unclear. The CDR3 has 13 residues. CDR1 is MGHDK, CDR2 SYGVNS, per germline. Between the trimmed V and J ends, which lost 7 bases and 0 bases, there was a span of 6 bases. The CDR3 nucleotides are TGTGCCAGCATGAAGTCGAACACCGGGGAGCTGTTTTTT. Translated, it gives CASMKSNTGELFF.

As concerns this clonotype: This likely came from a read error, as a far larger clone is one base away. V usage is TRBV28 and J usage is TRBJ2-7; D uncertain. Germline V gene lookup returns CDR1 MDHEN and CDR2 SYDVKM. The CDR3 covers 14 residues. The CDR3 nucleotides are TGTGCCAGCAGTGAGGCAGCGAGTACGAGTCTCGCATCGTTC. Amino acid sequence: CASSEAASTSLASF. Full variable domain (outside the CDR3, taken from reference TRBV28 and TRBJ2-7): DVKVTQSSRYLVKRTGEKVFLECVQDMDHENMFWYRQDPGLGLRLIYFSYDVKMKEKGDIPEGYSVSREKKERFSLILESASTNQTSMYLCASSEAASTSLASFGPGTRLTVT.

This clonotype was observed many times. This chain joins TRBV3-1 and TRBJ2-2, with D maybe TRBD1 (6 bases). CDR1 and CDR2 from the germline V gene are LGHDT and YNNKEL (reference sequence). Trimming shortened V by 3 bases and J by 8 bases, and 19 bases separated the two germline ends. CDR3 length: 16 amino acids. The CDR3 loop is CASSQPGHIRRGELFF. CDR3 nucleotide sequence: TGTGCCAGCAGCCAGCCGGGACACATAAGGAGGGGGGAGCTGTTTTTT.

This clonotype was observed many times. The chain combines TRBV10-3 with TRBJ1-2, with D maybe TRBD1 (6 bases). Trimming shortened V by 0 bases and J by 8 bases, and 10 bases separated the two germline ends. CDR1 ENHRY and CDR2 SYGVKD come from the germline V gene. The CDR3 has 13 amino acids. The CDR3 coding sequence is TGTGCCATCAGTGAGTCAGGGGGGACCGGCTACACCTTC. Translating it yields CAISESGGTGYTF.

This clonotype appeared many times. The chain joins TRBV28 to TRBJ1-5, with D possibly being TRBD1 (6 bases). Per germline, CDR1 MDHEN and CDR2 SYDVKM. V was clipped by 2 bases and J by 4 bases, with 15 bases between them. The CDR3 is 16 residues long. The CDR3 nucleotides are TGTGCCAGCAGTTTACAGGGACAACCTGCTAATCAGCCCCAGCATTTT. This codes for CASSLQGQPANQPQHF.

The chain joins TRBV6-6 to TRBJ1-2; the D gene is possibly TRBD1 (5 bases). Trimming stripped 4 bases from V and 8 bases from J, with 11 bases between. The length of the CDR3 is 12 residues. Germline CDR1 and CDR2: MNHNY and SVGAGI (reference sequence). CDR3 amino acids: CASSSMGPGYTF. The CDR3 nucleotides are TGTGCCAGCAGTTCCATGGGACCGGGCTACACCTTC.

For this clonotype: This is likely an artifact of a read error, given a far larger clone one base away. The chain uses TRBV1 and TRBJ2-1; TRBD2 is taken as the D call from the table, unchecked against the DNA. TRBV1 is a pseudogene segment. CDR3 size: 15 residues. The CDR3 is CTSSPGLAVYNEQFF. In nucleotides, the CDR3 is TGCACCAGCAGCCCGGGACTAGCGGTCTACAATGAGCAGTTCTTC.

In this sample, this clonotype turned up many times. The chain links TRBV6-6 to TRBJ1-2; 7 positions agree with TRBD1. There are 14 residues in the CDR3. The V and J ends lost 2 bases and 8 bases, in that order; junction bases with no gene match: 8. Germline V gives CDR1 MNHNY, CDR2 SVGAGI (reference sequence). The CDR3 spells CASSYPTGTKGYTF. DNA for the CDR3: TGTGCCAGCAGTTACCCGACAGGGACTAAGGGCTACACCTTC.

This clonotype was counted many times. The chain has TRBV12-3 or TRBV12-4 and TRBJ2-3; 7 nucleotides match TRBD1. The CDR3 is made up of 14 amino acids. After removal of 7 bases from V and 3 bases from J, the junction contained 7 bases not matched to a gene. CDR3 bases: TGTGCCAGCAAAGGGGGCAGGGGTACAGATACGCAGTATTTT. Protein: CASKGGRGTDTQYF.

This clonotype occurred many times. The CDR3 DNA follows: TGTGCCAGCAGTTTGAAACACCCTAGCGTCAATCATTTTGTTACGCAGTATTTT. Translated, it gives CASSLKHPSVNHFVTQYF. The gene calls are TRBV27 and TRBJ2-3, with D perhaps matching TRBD2 (6 bases). CDR1 and CDR2 from the germline V gene are MNHEY and SMNVEV (reference sequence). Trimming stripped 3 bases from V and 8 bases from J, with 27 bases between. The CDR3 contains 18 residues.

In its sample, this clonotype was seen many times. The chain couples TRBV6-1 to TRBJ1-6; D unresolved. The CDR3 loop spans 16 amino acids. Trimming removed 7 bases at V and 0 bases at J, with 13 bases between. Germline V lookup: CDR1 MNHNS, CDR2 SASEGT. In nucleotides, the CDR3 is TGTGCCAGCACCGAACACGGAGCCTCCTATAATTCACCCCTCCACTTT. It codes for CASTEHGASYNSPLHF.

By its share, this clonotype is medium-sized. This CDR3 is CASSGQGRTGELFF. The DNA of the CDR3 is TGTGCCAGCAGTGGACAGGGAAGGACCGGGGAGCTGTTTTTT. V gene TRBV6-4 combines with J gene TRBJ2-2; 7 bases line up with TRBD1. Germline CDR1 reads MRHNA; CDR2 reads SNTAGT. J gave up 5 bases and V 4 bases, and 4 bases lay outside the gene matches. CDR3 length: 14 residues.

As to this clonotype: With a far larger clone one base away, a read error is the likely cause. The chain joins TRBV3-1 to TRBJ2-1; 8 nucleotides agree with TRBD2. Germline V gene data show CDR1 as LGHDT and CDR2 as YNNKEL (reference sequence). J lost 8 bases, V lost 6 bases, and 9 bases had no gene match. CDR3 length: 14 amino acids. CDR3 sequence: CASSGTRRIYEQFF. The CDR3, as DNA: TGTGCCAGCAGTGGGACTAGGCGGATCTATGAGCAGTTCTTC.

This clonotype showed up many times. This chain joins TRBV9 and TRBJ2-7; 9 bases agree with TRBD1. The trim removed 4 bases at V and 6 bases at J, leaving 8 bases unmatched. This CDR3 spans 14 amino acids. Per the germline V gene, CDR1 is SGDLS and CDR2 is YYNGEE. The CDR3 coding sequence is TGTGCCAGCAGCCTCCGGACAGGGGACGGCGAGCAGTACTTC. Its protein product is CASSLRTGDGEQYF.

This clonotype has a single count. The likely explanation is a read error, given a far larger clone one base away. This chain uses TRBV10-3 with TRBJ2-1, with D perhaps being TRBD1 or TRBD2 (5 bases each). Germline CDR1 reads ENHRY; CDR2 reads SYGVKD. Trimming stripped 2 bases from V and 10 bases from J, with 12 bases between. This CDR3 has 13 residues. CDR3 nucleotides: TGTGCCATCAGTGAGACCGGGACCCGGGAGCAGTTCTTC. Its translation: CAISETGTREQFF.

This sequence joins TRBV7-2 and TRBJ2-1, with 11 bases lining up with TRBD2. Germline values: CDR1 SGHTA, CDR2 FQGNSA. The CDR3 spans 16 residues. The V and J ends lost 5 bases and 4 bases, in that order; junction bases with no gene match: 7. CDR3 loop: CASSQGASGGYNEQFF. For the CDR3, the DNA is TGTGCCAGCAGCCAGGGGGCTAGCGGGGGGTACAATGAGCAGTTCTTC.

This clonotype showed up many times. V and J are TRBV19 and TRBJ2-2; D is possibly TRBD2 (7 bases). Per germline, CDR1 LNHDA and CDR2 SQIVND (reference sequence). The CDR3 has 17 amino acids. V was cut by 3 bases and J by 6 bases, with 20 bases left in between. The CDR3 DNA follows: TGTGCCAGTAGTATGGGAAGGGGGGGCCTCAGACCCGGGGAGCTGTTTTTT. It encodes CASSMGRGGLRPGELFF.

The table lists this clonotype with many counts. The chain joins TRBV18 to TRBJ2-2; TRBD2 might be the D (5 bases). This CDR3 is 13 amino acids long. CDR1 KGHSH and CDR2 LQKENI come from the germline V gene. The germline V and J ends were trimmed by 0 bases and 8 bases, with 7 bases remaining between them. Written as DNA, the CDR3 is TGTGCCAGCTCACCACCGAGGAGGGGGGAGCTGTTTTTT. It encodes CASSPPRRGELFF.

This clonotype is classed as medium-sized (0.01 to 0.1%). This chain links TRBV27 with TRBJ1-5; no definite D call. CDR3 length equals 15 residues. CDR1 is MNHEY, CDR2 SMNVEV, per germline (reference sequence). The V end was cut by 6 bases, the J end by 1 base, with 13 bases between. The CDR3 nucleotides read TGTGCCAGCAGCTCCCCTGAAGGGAGCAATCAGCCCCAGCATTTT. Encoded protein: CASSSPEGSNQPQHF.

This clonotype has at least ten counts. This chain's CDR3 is CASSFGARQTQYF. CDR3 bases: TGTGCCAGCAGTTTCGGGGCACGACAGACCCAGTACTTC. The chain links TRBV27 to TRBJ2-5; D possibly matches TRBD1 or TRBD2 (5 bases each). The V and J ends lost 3 bases and 6 bases respectively, with 11 bases between them. Per the germline V gene, CDR1 is MNHEY and CDR2 is SMNVEV (reference sequence). The CDR3 is made up of 13 amino acids.

In this sample, this clonotype turned up many times. The CDR3 sequence is CASSVGLAGNEQYF. For the CDR3, the DNA is TGTGCCAGCAGCGTAGGTCTAGCGGGAAACGAGCAGTACTTC. This chain uses TRBV9 with TRBJ2-7, with 9 bases fitting TRBD2. CDR3 size: 14 residues. Germline V gives CDR1 SGDLS, CDR2 YYNGEE. J gave up 5 bases and V 0 bases, and 3 bases lay outside the gene matches. Full variable domain (outside the CDR3, taken from reference TRBV9 and TRBJ2-7): DSGVTQTPKHLITATGQRVTLRCSPRSGDLSVYWYQQSLDQGLQFLIQYYNGEERAKGNILERFSAQQFPDLHSELNLSSLELGDSALYFCASSVGLAGNEQYFGPGTRLTVT.

This clonotype has at least ten counts. The junction shows a germline mismatch at one end, possibly a read error. J is TRBJ1-2 and V is TRBV5-1, with TRBD1 as a possible D gene (6 bases). This CDR3 contains 12 residues. Germline V gene sequence: CDR1 SGHRS, CDR2 YFSETQ. In DNA form, the CDR3 reads TGTGCCAGCAGCTTGGACGGGGGCGGCTACACCTTC. As protein: CASSLDGGGYTF.

This clonotype was seen just once. A read error is likely here: a far larger clone is one base away. V and J are TRBV5-1 and TRBJ2-1; TRBD2 aligns across 11 bases. Trimming took 1 base from V and 10 from J; bases not matched to a gene: 10. The germline gives CDR1 SGHRS, CDR2 YFSETQ. This CDR3 spans 16 amino acids. The CDR3 region is CASSLWPSGGQSEQFF. CDR3 bases: TGCGCCAGCAGCTTGTGGCCTAGCGGGGGGCAGTCCGAGCAGTTCTTC.

This clonotype was seen many times. V is TRBV7-9 and J is TRBJ2-2; D might be TRBD1 (5 bases). The ends were cut back, 5 bases at V and 4 bases at J, with 11 bases in the middle. This CDR3 is 14 amino acids long. The germline V gene encodes CDR1 SEHNR and CDR2 FQNEAQ (reference sequence). The DNA of the CDR3 is TGTGCCAGCAGCAAGCAGGGTTTCACCGGGGAGCTGTTTTTT. As protein: CASSKQGFTGELFF.